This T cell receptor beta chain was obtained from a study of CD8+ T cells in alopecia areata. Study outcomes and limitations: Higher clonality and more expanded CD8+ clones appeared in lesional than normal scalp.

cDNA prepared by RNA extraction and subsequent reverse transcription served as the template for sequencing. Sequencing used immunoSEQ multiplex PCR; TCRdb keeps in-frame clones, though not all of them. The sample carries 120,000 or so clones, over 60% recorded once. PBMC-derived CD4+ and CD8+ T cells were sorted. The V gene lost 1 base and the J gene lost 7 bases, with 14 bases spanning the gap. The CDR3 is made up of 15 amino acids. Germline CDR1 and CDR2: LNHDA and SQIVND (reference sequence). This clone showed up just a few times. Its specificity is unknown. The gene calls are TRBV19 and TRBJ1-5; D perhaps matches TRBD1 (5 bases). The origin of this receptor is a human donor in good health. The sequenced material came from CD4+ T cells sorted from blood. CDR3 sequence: CASSIGGEGRQPQHF. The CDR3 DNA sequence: TGTGCCAGTAGTATAGGCGGGGAGGGGAGGCAGCCCCAGCATTTT.